The T cell receptor beta chain under discussion was sequenced for a study of blood T cell repertoires in COVID-19 (dated by TCRdb to the early 2020s). For the study in its entirety: The collaborator samples originated in the United States, Italy and Spain and spanned the acute and convalescent phases of COVID-19. The material from the prospective study consisted of cDNA or gDNA derived from T cells, B-cell-depleted T cells, or PBMCs. Subjects who had been exposed to COVID-19, were actively infected with it, or had recovered from it provided the deeply sampled blood TCRbeta repertoires that made up the dataset. The repertoires were made available in a free public database intended to serve as a resource for research on the immune response to SARS-CoV-2. Samples were obtained from the ongoing ImmuneRACE study (first 160 participants) and from over 1,000 subjects provided by 6 global collaborators. A de-identified subject ID, COVID-19 status, age in years and sex were almost always included in the sample metadata. HLA class I and class II types, where available, came from metadata supplied by the sample provider rather than from assay-based typing. Results and caveats for the whole study, not just this receptor: The quantity of clinical and demographic metadata differed by source and by participant and was supplied without curation.

Points on this clone: It lacks a known antigen. No much larger clone exists at a distance of one base, and base qualities are not known.

V ends up 7 bases short and J 3 bases short, with an unmatched junction base count of 2. According to the germline V gene, CDR1 reads SNHLY and CDR2 reads FYNNEI. From cysteine to phenylalanine, the CDR3 is 13 amino acids long. The CDR3 DNA has 39 bases and is translated from base 1. The immunoSEQ Assay, a bias-controlled multiplex PCR, was used to amplify TCRbeta CDR3 regions from genomic DNA. Per the original workflow: The number of nucleated cells in each sample was estimated from the amplification of reference gene primers within the assay. To quantify the absolute abundance of each unique TCRbeta CDR3 rearrangement, sequence reads were collapsed and filtered. For each sample, productive Simpson clonality was calculated as the square root of Simpson's diversity index across productive rearrangements. What TCRdb holds here is the immuneACCESS table cut down to in-frame rearrangements. Part of the clones is not present; checked against another copy, under half of the missing clones reflect an unresolved V gene, and the others are unexplained. V and J calls and clone size come straight from that table; D and trimming were deduced from the DNA. This sample is represented by about 230,000 clones; about 85% of them were singletons. The top ten constitute around 0.96% of the sample.

Collaborating institutions collected whole blood in K2EDTA tubes following their own protocols. For TCRbeta analysis, collaborators shipped samples in one of three forms: frozen whole blood, isolated PBMCs, or DNA extracted from either of those sample types. The sequenced material came from peripheral blood. The origin of this receptor is a man in his forties with acute or convalescent COVID-19. Here the chain combines TRBV2 and TRBJ1-3; 8 junctional bases match TRBD1. The DNA reads TGTGCCAGCACAGGGGGCCTTGGAAACACCATATATTTT. This encodes CASTGGLGNTIYF.